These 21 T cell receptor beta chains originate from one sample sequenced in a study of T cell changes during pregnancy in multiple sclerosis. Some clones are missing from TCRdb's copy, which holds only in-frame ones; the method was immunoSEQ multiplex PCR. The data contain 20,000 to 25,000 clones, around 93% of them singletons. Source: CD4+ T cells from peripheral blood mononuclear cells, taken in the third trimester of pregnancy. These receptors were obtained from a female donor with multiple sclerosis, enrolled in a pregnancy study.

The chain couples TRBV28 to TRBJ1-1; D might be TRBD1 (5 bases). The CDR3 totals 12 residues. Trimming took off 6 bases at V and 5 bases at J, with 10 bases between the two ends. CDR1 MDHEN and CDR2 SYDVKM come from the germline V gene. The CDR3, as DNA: TGTGCCAGCAGATACGGGGGGACTGAAGCTTTCTTT. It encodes CASRYGGTEAFF.

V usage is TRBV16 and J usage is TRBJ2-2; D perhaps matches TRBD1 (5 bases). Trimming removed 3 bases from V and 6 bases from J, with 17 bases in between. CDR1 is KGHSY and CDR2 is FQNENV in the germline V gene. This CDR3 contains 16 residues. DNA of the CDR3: TGTGCCAGCAGCCACGTTCGCCAGGGTTTCGCCGGGGAGCTGTTTTTT. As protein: CASSHVRQGFAGELFF.

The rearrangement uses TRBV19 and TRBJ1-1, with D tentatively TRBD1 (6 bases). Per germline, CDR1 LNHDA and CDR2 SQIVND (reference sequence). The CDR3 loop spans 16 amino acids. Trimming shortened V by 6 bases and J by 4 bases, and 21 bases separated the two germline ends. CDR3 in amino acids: CASRQNWAGVVTEAFF. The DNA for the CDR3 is TGTGCCAGTAGACAAAATTGGGCAGGGGTGGTCACTGAAGCTTTCTTT.

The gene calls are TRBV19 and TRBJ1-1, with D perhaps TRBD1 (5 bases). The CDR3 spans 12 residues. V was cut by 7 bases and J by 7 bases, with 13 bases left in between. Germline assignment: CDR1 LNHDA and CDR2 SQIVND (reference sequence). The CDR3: CASTQGGFEAFF. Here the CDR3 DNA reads TGTGCCAGTACCCAGGGAGGGTTTGAAGCTTTCTTT.

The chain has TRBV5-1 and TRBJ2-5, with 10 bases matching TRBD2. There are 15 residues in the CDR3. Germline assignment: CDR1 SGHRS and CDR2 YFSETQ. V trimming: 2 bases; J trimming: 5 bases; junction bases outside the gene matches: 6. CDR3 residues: CASSFLAGAEETQYF. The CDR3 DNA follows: TGCGCCAGCAGCTTTCTAGCGGGGGCAGAGGAGACCCAGTACTTC.

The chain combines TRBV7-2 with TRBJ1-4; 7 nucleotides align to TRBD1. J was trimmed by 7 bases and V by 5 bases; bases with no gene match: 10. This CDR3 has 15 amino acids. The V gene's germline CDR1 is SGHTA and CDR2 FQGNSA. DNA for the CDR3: TGTGCCAGCAGCCCCGGACAGGCCAACCGTGAAAAACTGTTTTTT. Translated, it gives CASSPGQANREKLFF. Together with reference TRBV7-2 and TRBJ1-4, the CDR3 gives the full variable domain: GAGVSQSPSNKVTEKGKDVELRCDPISGHTALYWYRQSLGQGLEFLIYFQGNSAPDKSGLPSDRFSAERTGGSVSTLTIQRTQQEDSAVYLCASSPGQANREKLFFGSGTQLSVL.

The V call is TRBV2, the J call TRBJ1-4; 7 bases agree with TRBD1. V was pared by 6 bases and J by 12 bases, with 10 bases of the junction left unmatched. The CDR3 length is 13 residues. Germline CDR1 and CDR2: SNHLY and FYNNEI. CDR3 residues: CASRGQSRGELFF. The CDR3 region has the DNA TGTGCCAGCAGGGGACAGTCGCGAGGGGAACTGTTTTTT.

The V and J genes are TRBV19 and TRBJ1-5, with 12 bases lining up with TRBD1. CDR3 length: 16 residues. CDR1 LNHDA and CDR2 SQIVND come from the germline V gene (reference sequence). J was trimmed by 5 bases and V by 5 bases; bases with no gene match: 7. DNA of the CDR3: TGTGCCAGTAGTGATCCGGGACAGGGGGCTGATCAGCCCCAGCATTTT. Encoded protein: CASSDPGQGADQPQHF.

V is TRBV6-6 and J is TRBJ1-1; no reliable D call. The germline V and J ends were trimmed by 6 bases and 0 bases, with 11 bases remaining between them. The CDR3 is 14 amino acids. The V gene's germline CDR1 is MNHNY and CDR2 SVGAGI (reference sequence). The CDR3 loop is CASSPVRLNTEAFF. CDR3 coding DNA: TGTGCCAGCAGCCCGGTCCGGTTGAACACTGAAGCTTTCTTT.

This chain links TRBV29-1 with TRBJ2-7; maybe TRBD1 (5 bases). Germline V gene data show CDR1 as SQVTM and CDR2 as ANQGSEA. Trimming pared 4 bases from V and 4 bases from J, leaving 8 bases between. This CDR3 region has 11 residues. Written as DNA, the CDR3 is TGCAGCGTTGTAACAGGATACGAGCAGTACTTC. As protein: CSVVTGYEQYF.

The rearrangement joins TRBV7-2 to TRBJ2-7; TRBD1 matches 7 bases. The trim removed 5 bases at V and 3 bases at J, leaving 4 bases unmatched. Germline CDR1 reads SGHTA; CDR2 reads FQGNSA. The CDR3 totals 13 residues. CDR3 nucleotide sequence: TGTGCCAGCAGCCAGGACAGGTTCTACGAGCAGTACTTC. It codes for CASSQDRFYEQYF.

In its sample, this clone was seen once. CDR3 residues: CASSLARGDRWTYGYTF. The CDR3 nucleotides read TGTGCCAGCAGCTTAGCCCGGGGGGACAGGTGGACCTATGGCTACACCTTC. The chain employs TRBV11-1 and TRBJ1-2, with 8 nucleotides matching TRBD1. The CDR3 runs to 17 residues. V shed 0 bases, J shed 4 bases, and the junction held 10 bases outside the gene matches. Germline V gene data show CDR1 as SGHAT and CDR2 as FQDESV (reference sequence).

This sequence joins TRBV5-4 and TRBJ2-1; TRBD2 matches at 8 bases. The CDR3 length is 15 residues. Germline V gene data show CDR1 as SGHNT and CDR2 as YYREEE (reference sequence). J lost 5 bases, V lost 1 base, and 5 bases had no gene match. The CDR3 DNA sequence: TGTGCCAGCAGCTTGATTTTTAGCGGGAACAATGAGCAGTTCTTC. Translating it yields CASSLIFSGNNEQFF. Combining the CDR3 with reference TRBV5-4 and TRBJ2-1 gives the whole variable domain ETGVTQSPTHLIKTRGQQVTLRCSSQSGHNTVSWYQQALGQGPQFIFQYYREEENGRGNFPPRFSGLQFPNYSSELNVNALELDDSALYLCASSLIFSGNNEQFFGPGTRLTVL.

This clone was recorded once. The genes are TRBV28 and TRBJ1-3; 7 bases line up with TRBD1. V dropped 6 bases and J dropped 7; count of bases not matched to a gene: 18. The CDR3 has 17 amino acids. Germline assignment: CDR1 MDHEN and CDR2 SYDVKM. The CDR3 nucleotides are TGTGCCAGCAGCCTAGCTACAGGGGCCCCTACTCGGAACACCATATATTTT. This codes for CASSLATGAPTRNTIYF.

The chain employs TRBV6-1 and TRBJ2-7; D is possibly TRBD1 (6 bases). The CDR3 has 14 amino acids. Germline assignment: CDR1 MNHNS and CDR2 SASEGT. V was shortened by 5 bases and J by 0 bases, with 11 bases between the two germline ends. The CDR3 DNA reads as TGTGCCAGCAGTTTGCGACAGGCCTCCTACGAGCAGTACTTC. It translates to CASSLRQASYEQYF.

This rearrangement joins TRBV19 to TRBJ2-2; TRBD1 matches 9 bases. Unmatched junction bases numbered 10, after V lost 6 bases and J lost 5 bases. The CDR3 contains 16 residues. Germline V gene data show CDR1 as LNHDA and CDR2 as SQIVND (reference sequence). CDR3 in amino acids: CASSHLRGQGTGELFF. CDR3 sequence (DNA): TGTGCCAGTAGCCATTTGAGGGGACAGGGAACCGGGGAGCTGTTTTTT.

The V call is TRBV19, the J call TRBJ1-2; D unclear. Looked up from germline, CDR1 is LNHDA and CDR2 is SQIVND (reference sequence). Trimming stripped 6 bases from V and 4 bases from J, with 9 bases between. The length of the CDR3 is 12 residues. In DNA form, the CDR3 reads TGTGCCAGTAGGCAACACCTCTATGGCTACACCTTC. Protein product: CASRQHLYGYTF.

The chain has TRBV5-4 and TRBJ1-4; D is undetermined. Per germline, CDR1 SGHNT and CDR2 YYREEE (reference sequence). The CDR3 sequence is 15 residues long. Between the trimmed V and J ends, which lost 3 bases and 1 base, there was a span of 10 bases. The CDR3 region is CASSSGRGTNEKLFF. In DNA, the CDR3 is TGTGCCAGCAGCTCCGGACGGGGAACTAATGAAAAACTGTTTTTT. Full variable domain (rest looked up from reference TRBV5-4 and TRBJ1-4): ETGVTQSPTHLIKTRGQQVTLRCSSQSGHNTVSWYQQALGQGPQFIFQYYREEENGRGNFPPRFSGLQFPNYSSELNVNALELDDSALYLCASSSGRGTNEKLFFGSGTQLSVL.

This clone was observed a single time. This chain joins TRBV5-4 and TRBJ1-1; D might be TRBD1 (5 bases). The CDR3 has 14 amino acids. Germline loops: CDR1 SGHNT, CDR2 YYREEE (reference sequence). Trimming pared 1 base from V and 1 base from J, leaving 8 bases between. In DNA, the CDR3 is TGTGCCAGCAGCTTGCAGGGCTCGAACACTGAAGCTTTCTTT. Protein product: CASSLQGSNTEAFF. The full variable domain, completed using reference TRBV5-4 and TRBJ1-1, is ETGVTQSPTHLIKTRGQQVTLRCSSQSGHNTVSWYQQALGQGPQFIFQYYREEENGRGNFPPRFSGLQFPNYSSELNVNALELDDSALYLCASSLQGSNTEAFFGQGTRLTVV.

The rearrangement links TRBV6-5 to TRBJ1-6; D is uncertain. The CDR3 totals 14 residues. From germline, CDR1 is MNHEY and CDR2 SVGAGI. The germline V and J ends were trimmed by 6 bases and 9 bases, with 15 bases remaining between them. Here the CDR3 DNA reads TGTGCCAGCAGATCCACGGGGTCCGGTTCACCCCTCCACTTT. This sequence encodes CASRSTGSGSPLHF.

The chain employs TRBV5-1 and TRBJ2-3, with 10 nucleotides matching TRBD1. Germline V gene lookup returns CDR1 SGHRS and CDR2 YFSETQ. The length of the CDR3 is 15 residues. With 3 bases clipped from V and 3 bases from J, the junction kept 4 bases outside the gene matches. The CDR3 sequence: CASSSAGQGTDTQYF. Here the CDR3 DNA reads TGCGCCAGCAGCTCAGCGGGACAGGGGACAGATACGCAGTATTTT.